Below, 30 T cell receptor beta chains from the same sample are listed, as sequenced in a study of blood T cells in healthy people across ages. A J-beta primer mix and a sample-barcoded 5' primer were used in a second PCR of about 7 to 12 cycles. TCRdb reanalysed the 5' RACE reads using MiXCR and keeps one entry per CDR3 protein. The top ten hold around 11% of the sample, which has approximately 1.5 million distinct CDR3 sequences, around 35% seen once. Sequencing input: blood. These receptors were taken from a woman in her twenties or thirties in good health.

The chain is built from TRBV9 and TRBJ2-1; maybe TRBD1 (5 bases). V lost 0 bases and J 4 bases, leaving 11 bases between the germline ends. This CDR3 spans 15 amino acids. CDR1 and CDR2 (germline): SGDLS, YYNGEE. The DNA for the CDR3 is TGTGCCAGCAGCGTAGACAAGGGGTATTACAATGAGCAGTTCTTC. This sequence encodes CASSVDKGYYNEQFF. The full variable domain, rest sourced from reference TRBV9 and TRBJ2-1, is DSGVTQTPKHLITATGQRVTLRCSPRSGDLSVYWYQQSLDQGLQFLIQYYNGEERAKGNILERFSAQQFPDLHSELNLSSLELGDSALYFCASSVDKGYYNEQFFGPGTRLTVL.

The V gene is TRBV7-9, the J gene TRBJ2-5; 9 nucleotides line up with TRBD1. The V and J ends lost 5 bases and 3 bases, in that order; junction bases with no gene match: 10. This CDR3 comprises 16 residues. Germline V gene sequence: CDR1 SEHNR, CDR2 FQNEAQ (reference sequence). CDR3 sequence: CASSASGTGNKETQYF. CDR3 DNA: TGTGCCAGCAGCGCCTCCGGGACAGGGAATAAAGAGACCCAGTACTTC.

The chain couples TRBV29-1 to TRBJ1-1; unclear D gene. The CDR3 is 15 amino acids. V was trimmed by 6 bases and J by 0 bases, leaving 17 bases between them. Germline CDR1 is SQVTM and CDR2 is ANQGSEA. CDR3 region: CSVPDMDGLNTEAFF. CDR3 sequence (DNA): TGCAGCGTGCCAGATATGGACGGATTGAACACTGAAGCTTTCTTT.

The chain employs TRBV10-1 and TRBJ2-3; 13 bases match TRBD2. V lost 4 bases and J lost 2; bases outside the gene matches: 6. The germline gives CDR1 WNHNN, CDR2 SYGVQD (reference sequence). This CDR3 is 17 amino acids long. CDR3 nucleotides: TGCGCCAGCAGTGGACTAGCGGGGGGTTTCCCCACAGATACGCAGTATTTT. Its protein product is CASSGLAGGFPTDTQYF.

This clonotype was seen just once. The chain uses TRBV11-2 and TRBJ2-7; TRBD2 is a possible D gene (5 bases). Germline CDR1 SGHAT, CDR2 FQNNGV. V was shortened by 6 bases and J by 3 bases, with 18 bases between the two germline ends. The CDR3 has 15 residues. The CDR3, as DNA: TGTGCCAGCAGGGGAGATGGACCGAGAGACTACGAGCAGTACTTC. As protein: CASRGDGPRDYEQYF.

In the case of this clonotype: At one boundary the junction diverges from the germline segment, which might be a read error. V is TRBV5-6 and J is TRBJ2-7, with 8 bases aligning to TRBD1. The V gene's germline CDR1 is SGHDT and CDR2 YYEEEE. The CDR3 has 14 residues. CDR3 DNA sequence: TGTGCCAACAGCTTAGACAGGGGCTCCTACGAGCAGTACTTC. Protein product: CANSLDRGSYEQYF.

This clonotype was counted at least ten times. This chain joins TRBV21-1 and TRBJ1-2; no check of the table's D call, TRBD1, against the DNA was made. TRBV21-1 is a pseudogene segment. The CDR3 totals 15 residues. The CDR3 DNA is TGTGCCAGCAGCAAGATACCCAGGGACCACTATGGCTACACCTTC. It specifies CASSKIPRDHYGYTF.

The rearrangement links TRBV18 to TRBJ2-1; the D gene is possibly TRBD1 (5 bases). V lost 2 bases and J 0 bases, leaving 11 bases between the germline ends. Germline CDR1 is KGHSH and CDR2 is LQKENI. There are 16 residues in the CDR3. CDR3 amino acids: CASSPKGYTSYNEQFF. The CDR3 DNA reads as TGTGCCAGCTCACCAAAGGGGTACACCTCCTACAATGAGCAGTTCTTC.

This clonotype was seen a handful of times. The chain employs TRBV7-2 and TRBJ1-2; D not certain. The CDR3 runs to 11 residues. Trimming took off 9 bases at V and 2 bases at J, with 7 bases between the two ends. Per germline, CDR1 SGHTA and CDR2 FQGNSA. The CDR3 sequence: CASRRNYGYTF. The CDR3 DNA follows: TGTGCCAGTCGGAGAAACTATGGCTACACCTTC.

In this sample, this clonotype turned up a few times. The chain has TRBV3-1 and TRBJ1-2, with D possibly TRBD1 on 6 matching bases. The CDR3 is made up of 12 amino acids. V was cut by 5 bases and J by 8 bases, with 12 bases left in between. Germline assignment: CDR1 LGHDT and CDR2 YNNKEL (reference sequence). The DNA of the CDR3 is TGTGCCAGCAGCGATACAGGGTTGGGCTACACCTTC. This encodes CASSDTGLGYTF.

The chain links TRBV7-9 to TRBJ1-2; D gene uncertain. The germline V gene has CDR1 SEHNR and CDR2 FQNEAQ (reference sequence). The V and J ends lost 4 bases and 4 bases respectively, with 10 bases between them. The CDR3 runs 13 residues. CDR3 residues: CASSWGLGYGYTF. The CDR3, as DNA: TGTGCCAGCAGCTGGGGATTGGGCTATGGCTACACCTTC.

The chain carries TRBV6-5 and TRBJ1-5; unclear D gene. The CDR3 covers 15 residues. Germline-derived CDR1 and CDR2 are MNHEY and SVGAGI. V lost 2 bases, J lost 5 bases, and 13 bases lay in between. As DNA, the CDR3 is TGTGCCAGCAGTTACAGTGGCATGGAGGATCAGCCCCAGCATTTT. Amino acid sequence: CASSYSGMEDQPQHF.

The V and J genes are TRBV6-5 and TRBJ2-4; possibly TRBD1 or TRBD2 for D (5 bases each). Germline CDR1 MNHEY, CDR2 SVGAGI. V lost 0 bases and J 0 bases, leaving 9 bases between the germline ends. The CDR3 length is 16 residues. The CDR3 nucleotides are TGTGCCAGCAGTTACTCCCGGGACGGAGCCAAAAACATTCAGTACTTC. Protein: CASSYSRDGAKNIQYF.

This clonotype was picked up a small number of times. CDR3 in amino acids: CASSLARRGGSDTQYF. The CDR3 nucleotides read TGTGCCAGCAGCTTAGCGCGGCGGGGGGGCAGTGATACGCAGTATTTT. J is TRBJ2-3 and V is TRBV7-8, with 9 bases fitting TRBD2. The length of the CDR3 is 16 residues. Germline V CDR1 and CDR2: SGHVS, FQNEAQ. The V segment lost 0 bases and the J segment 6 bases; nucleotides outside the gene matches: 7.

In this sample, this clonotype turned up a few times. The chain is built from TRBV7-6 and TRBJ2-1; TRBD2 matches 13 bases. The CDR3 covers 16 residues. Germline CDR1 is SGHVS and CDR2 is FNYEAQ. Unmatched junction bases numbered 10, after V lost 5 bases and J lost 9 bases. CDR3 in DNA: TGTGCCAGCAGCCCGGCCGGGACTAGCGGGAATGGTGAGCAGTTCTTC. This gives the protein CASSPAGTSGNGEQFF. Supplemented by reference TRBV7-6 and TRBJ2-1, the full variable domain reads GAGVSQSPRYKVTKRGQDVALRCDPISGHVSLYWYRQALGQGPEFLTYFNYEAQQDKSGLPNDRFSAERPEGSISTLTIQRTEQRDSAMYRCASSPAGTSGNGEQFFGPGTRLTVL.

This chain connects TRBV5-1 to TRBJ2-1, with TRBD2 identical over 8 bases. Germline V lookup: CDR1 SGHRS, CDR2 YFSETQ. V shed 0 bases, J shed 7 bases, and the junction held 6 bases outside the gene matches. This CDR3 has 15 amino acids. The CDR3 loop reads CASSLGAGAKNEQFF. CDR3 nucleotides: TGCGCCAGCAGCTTGGGAGCGGGAGCGAAGAATGAGCAGTTCTTC. Together with reference TRBV5-1 and TRBJ2-1, the CDR3 gives the full variable domain: KAGVTQTPRYLIKTRGQQVTLSCSPISGHRSVSWYQQTPGQGLQFLFEYFSETQRNKGNFPGRFSGRQFSNSRSEMNVSTLELGDSALYLCASSLGAGAKNEQFFGPGTRLTVL.

This rearrangement joins TRBV28 to TRBJ2-7, with 7 bases that match TRBD1. The J segment lost 0 bases and the V segment lost 5 bases, leaving 7 bases of the junction unmatched. Germline V CDR1 and CDR2: MDHEN, SYDVKM. The CDR3 spans 15 residues. This chain's CDR3 is CASSLTGMRSYEQYF. DNA for the CDR3: TGTGCCAGCAGTCTGACAGGGATGCGCTCCTACGAGCAGTACTTC.

This clonotype was seen only a few times. This sequence joins TRBV2 and TRBJ2-3; 8 nucleotides match TRBD2. J lost 3 bases, V lost 2 bases, and 4 bases had no gene match. Looked up from germline, CDR1 is SNHLY and CDR2 is FYNNEI. The CDR3 sequence is 15 residues long. The CDR3 DNA reads as TGTGCCAGCAGTGAACTAGCGGGTTGGACAGATACGCAGTATTTT. This gives the protein CASSELAGWTDTQYF.

This rearrangement joins TRBV9 to TRBJ2-3; D gene unclear. CDR3 length: 15 residues. V was trimmed by 0 bases and J by 2 bases, leaving 10 bases between them. CDR1 is SGDLS, CDR2 YYNGEE, per germline. The CDR3 protein is CASSVEGGITDTQYF. For the CDR3, the DNA is TGTGCCAGCAGCGTAGAGGGCGGAATCACAGATACGCAGTATTTT.

There are a few counts of this clonotype. The rearrangement links TRBV28 to TRBJ2-7; TRBD1 matches 9 bases. The V gene end was trimmed by 6 bases and the J gene end by 7 bases; junction bases not matched to a gene: 13. The CDR3 has 15 residues. In germline, CDR1 is MDHEN, CDR2 SYDVKM. The CDR3 protein is CASRRPGQGFGEQYF. In DNA, the CDR3 is TGTGCCAGCAGGCGTCCGGGACAGGGTTTTGGAGAGCAGTACTTC.

This clonotype occurred many times. The chain joins TRBV29-1 to TRBJ2-3; 7 bases agree with TRBD2. CDR3 length equals 15 residues. Trimming cost V 7 bases and J 3 bases; bases outside gene matches: 13. The germline gives CDR1 SQVTM, CDR2 ANQGSEA. The chain's CDR3 is CSGRGAGFNTDTQYF. CDR3 DNA: TGCAGCGGTCGAGGAGCGGGATTCAATACAGATACGCAGTATTTT.

This clonotype was detected only once. The gene calls are TRBV7-2 and TRBJ2-2; a possible D gene is TRBD1 (6 bases). The length of the CDR3 is 14 residues. The V end was cut by 5 bases, the J end by 4 bases, with 11 bases between. Germline CDR1 is SGHTA and CDR2 is FQGNSA. The DNA for the CDR3 is TGTGCCAGCAGCCCGATACAGGGCACCGGGGAGCTGTTTTTT. Translating gives CASSPIQGTGELFF.

This clonotype was seen only a few times. V is TRBV12-3 or TRBV12-4 and J is TRBJ1-4, with TRBD1 matching 10 bases. Trimming at V came to 8 bases and at J to 7 bases, leaving 10 bases not matched to a gene. This CDR3 contains 15 residues. The CDR3 reads CASGRSGQGTEKLFF. The CDR3 DNA follows: TGTGCCAGCGGCAGATCGGGACAGGGGACTGAAAAACTGTTTTTT.

This sequence joins TRBV6-4 and TRBJ2-1, with D tentatively TRBD2 (6 bases). CDR3 length: 15 residues. Deletions cut 4 bases from V and 2 bases from J, with 12 bases between. Per germline, CDR1 MRHNA and CDR2 SNTAGT. Here the CDR3 DNA reads TGTGCCAGCAGTGGGGACTCGAAACCCTACAATGAGCAGTTCTTC. It codes for CASSGDSKPYNEQFF.

The chain employs TRBV24-1 and TRBJ2-2; 7 nucleotides align to TRBD2. J lost 7 bases, V lost 6 bases, and 10 bases had no gene match. The CDR3 totals 15 residues. Germline CDR1 KGHDR, CDR2 SFDVKD. The DNA of the CDR3 is TGTGCCACCAGTAGGTGGGAGGGCCCGGACGGGGAGCTGTTTTTT. Encoded protein: CATSRWEGPDGELFF.

This clonotype was observed a few times. The V gene is TRBV5-1, the J gene TRBJ2-1; tentatively, D is TRBD1 or TRBD2 (6 bases each). The CDR3 contains 18 residues. CDR1 is SGHRS and CDR2 is YFSETQ in the germline V gene. The ends were cut back, 3 bases at V and 1 base at J, with 20 bases in the middle. CDR3: CASSSGLDGGQSYNEQFF. CDR3 sequence (DNA): TGCGCCAGCAGCTCCGGACTCGACGGGGGCCAATCCTACAATGAGCAGTTCTTC.

The chain carries TRBV20-1 and TRBJ2-7; TRBD2 aligns across 13 bases. The CDR3 length is 16 residues. Germline values: CDR1 DFQATT, CDR2 SNEGSKA (reference sequence). V shed 3 bases, J shed 2 bases, and the junction held 7 bases outside the gene matches. The CDR3 nucleotides are TGCAGTGCTAGCCTGTGGGGGACTAGCGGGGCCTACGAGCAGTACTTC. This encodes CSASLWGTSGAYEQYF.

This clonotype was picked up a small number of times. V gene TRBV6-2 or TRBV6-3 combines with J gene TRBJ2-7; 9 bases agree with TRBD1. Losses at the gene ends were 10 bases for V and 5 bases for J; bases not matched to a gene: 9. CDR1 is MNHEY, CDR2 SVGEGT, per germline. This CDR3 has 13 residues. DNA of the CDR3: TGTGCCACTTGGGGACAGGGTCCCCACGAGCAGTACTTC. Its translation: CATWGQGPHEQYF.

This chain uses TRBV9 with TRBJ2-1; D is unresolved. The germline V gene has CDR1 SGDLS and CDR2 YYNGEE. V was cut by 0 bases and J by 9 bases, with 13 bases left in between. The CDR3 totals 14 residues. This CDR3 is CASSVVSSTGEQFF. The DNA of the CDR3 is TGTGCCAGCAGCGTAGTGTCGTCGACGGGTGAGCAGTTCTTC.

This clonotype was picked up a small number of times. The chain is built from TRBV12-3 or TRBV12-4 and TRBJ2-2, with a possible D match to TRBD2 (5 bases). CDR3 length equals 14 residues. Trimming cost V 11 bases and J 0 bases, with 13 bases left between them. CDR3 amino acids: CAATRGSNTGELFF. CDR3 DNA sequence: TGTGCCGCCACCCGGGGATCGAACACCGGGGAGCTGTTTTTT.